This T cell receptor (beta chain) came from a study of blood T cell repertoires in COVID-19. The overall study: Acute-phase and convalescent COVID-19 samples originated in the United States, Italy and Spain. PBMCs, B-cell-depleted T cells, or T cells provided the cDNA or gDNA that made up the material.

Under the authors' procedure: Reference gene primer amplification in the assay estimated nucleated cell counts. Profiling relied on immunoSEQ multiplex PCR, and the TCRdb table lists in-frame clones only, not all of them. The V and J calls and clone size are taken from that table; D and trimming were inferred from the DNA. The profile shows some 120,000 clones, around 77% of them singletons. The TCR was taken from a human donor in a cohort sampled during active COVID-19. Specimen: peripheral blood.

CDR3 in amino acids: CASSLASEQYF. CDR3 nucleotide sequence: TGCGCCAGCAGCTTGGCATCCGAGCAGTACTTC. This chain uses TRBV5-1 with TRBJ2-7, with D unclear. In germline, CDR1 is SGHRS, CDR2 YFSETQ. There are 11 residues in the CDR3. V lost 0 bases, J lost 6 bases, and 4 bases lay in between.